This TCR beta chain was recorded in a study of CD4 T cells in relation to SARS-CoV-2 and coronaviruses. Clones were read by immunoSEQ multiplex PCR, and TCRdb kept only the in-frame ones, dropping some. The repertoire holds 35,000 to 40,000 clones, with approximately 88% as singletons. The germline V gene has CDR1 GTSNPN and CDR2 SVGIG (reference sequence). CDR3 size: 13 residues. V lost 3 bases and J lost 4, with 11 bases in between. This rearrangement joins TRBV30 to TRBJ2-3, with D hard to call. The sequenced sample was memory CD4+ T cells from PBMCs. The receptor comes from an adult with COVID-19. The CDR3 bases are TGTGCCTGGAGGCGGATAGCTGCAGATACGCAGTATTTT. It specifies CAWRRIAADTQYF.